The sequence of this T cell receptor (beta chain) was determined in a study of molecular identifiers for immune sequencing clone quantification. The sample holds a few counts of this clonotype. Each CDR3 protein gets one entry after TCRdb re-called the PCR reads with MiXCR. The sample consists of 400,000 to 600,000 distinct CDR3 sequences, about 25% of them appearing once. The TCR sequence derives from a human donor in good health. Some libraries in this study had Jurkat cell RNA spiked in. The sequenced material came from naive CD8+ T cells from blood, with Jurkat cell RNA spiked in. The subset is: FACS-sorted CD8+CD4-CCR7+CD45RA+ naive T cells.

CDR3 residues: CASSIVGSGREQYF. DNA for the CDR3: TGTGCCAGTAGTATAGTCGGAAGCGGGCGCGAGCAGTACTTC. The chain couples TRBV19 to TRBJ2-7, with a weak D call TRBD2 (6 bases). Trimming removed 1 base at V and 6 bases at J, with 13 bases between. The length of the CDR3 is 14 residues. Per germline, CDR1 LNHDA and CDR2 SQIVND (reference sequence).